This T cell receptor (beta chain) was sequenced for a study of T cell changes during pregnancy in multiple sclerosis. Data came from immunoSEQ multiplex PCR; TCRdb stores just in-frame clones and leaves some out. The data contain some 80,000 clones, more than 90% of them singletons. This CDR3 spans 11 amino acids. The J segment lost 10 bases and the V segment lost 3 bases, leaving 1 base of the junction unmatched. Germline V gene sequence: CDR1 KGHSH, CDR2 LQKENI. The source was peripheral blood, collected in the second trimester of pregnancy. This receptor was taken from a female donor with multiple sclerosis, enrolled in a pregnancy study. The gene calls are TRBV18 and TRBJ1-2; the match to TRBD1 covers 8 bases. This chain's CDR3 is CASSPGQDYTF. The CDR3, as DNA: TGTGCCAGCTCACCGGGACAGGACTACACCTTC.